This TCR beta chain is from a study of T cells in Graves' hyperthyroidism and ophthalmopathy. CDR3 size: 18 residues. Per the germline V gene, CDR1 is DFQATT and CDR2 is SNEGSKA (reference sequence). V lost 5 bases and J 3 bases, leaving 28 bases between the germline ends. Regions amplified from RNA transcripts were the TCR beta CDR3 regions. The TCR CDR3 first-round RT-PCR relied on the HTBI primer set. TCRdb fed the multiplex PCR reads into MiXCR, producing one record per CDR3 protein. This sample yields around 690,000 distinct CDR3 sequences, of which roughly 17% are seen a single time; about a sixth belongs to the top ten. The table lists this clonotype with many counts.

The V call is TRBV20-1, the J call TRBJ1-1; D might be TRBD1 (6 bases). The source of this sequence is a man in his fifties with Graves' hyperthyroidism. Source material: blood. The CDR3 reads CSAYAPRGDIWAHTEAFF. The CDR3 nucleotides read TGCAGTGCTTACGCGCCCCGGGGGGACATATGGGCGCACACTGAAGCTTTCTTT.